This note documents a single T cell receptor beta chain sequence. This clonotype was seen more than once but under ten times. Its cognate antigen has yet to be identified. Qualities for individual bases were not recorded, and no much larger clone is one base off. Each patient had bone marrow sampled at the time of active disease. Bone marrow mononuclear cells were isolated by Ficoll-Hypaque density gradient centrifugation. Myeloma plasma cells were removed and CD138-negative cells were obtained by negative selection following labeling with CD138 magnetic microbeads on a MACS separator. Purity of the isolated cells was checked by flow cytometry on an Attune NxT using CD138 antibodies. TRIzol reagent was used to extract total RNA, and a NanoDrop spectrophotometer was used to quantify the extracted RNA. Paired RNA-seq and IR-seq were performed on the CD138-negative bone marrow sample of each patient.

TCR libraries were built from roughly 400 ng RNA with the Immunoverse kit, using molecular barcoded adaptors covering alpha/delta and beta/gamma chains. TCR library preparation was performed with the same RNA that was used for transcriptome sequencing. Sequencing of the TCR libraries was done on an Illumina HiSeq 4000 with 2 x 150 cycles. The original pipeline was this. Using MiXCR, which included quality filtering and error correction, TCR reads were aligned to human V, D, J and C references and then assembled into CDR3 clonotypes. Clonotype counts and gene usage diversity were analyzed with the tcR package in R. Raw mapping reads were checked after the RNA-seq reads had been mapped by STAR aligner version 2.5.3a onto the human GRCh37 genome. To test how sequencing depth affects detected clonotypes, IR-seq fastq files were randomly downsampled with Seqtk 1.3. TCRdb trimmed the raw reads at Q25, called clones with MiXCR and kept productive beta chains. Rows are unified per CDR3 protein, each entry keeping the most common DNA and genes. In this record, the V and J calls reflect TCRdb's handling and not the investigators' own analysis. The sample table shows about 61,000 distinct CDR3 sequences, and about 19% are seen once. Of the sample, about 14% falls within the top ten clones.

CDR1 and CDR2, per the germline V gene (reference sequence), are LNHDA and SQIVND. The germline ends are 7 bases apart after V is trimmed by 6 bases and J by 1 base. The CDR3 goes from the cysteine to the phenylalanine over 13 residues. This entry keeps only the CDR3 DNA: 39 bases, framed from base 1. This entry comes from a study of read filtering for tumor transcriptome and immune sequencing (dated by TCRdb to the early 2020s). In terms of the full investigation: The cohort was composed of 16 to 20 male and 14 female patients, with a mean age of approximately 70 years and an age range of roughly 40 to 85. One main goal was a read-filtering strategy for immune repertoire data, in particular deciding whether clonotypes backed by only one read should be removed. TCR repertoires obtained by targeted immune repertoire sequencing and by bulk whole-transcriptome sequencing performed on the same bone marrow samples were compared. By revised international staging, roughly eight patients were R-ISS I, about 16 were R-ISS II and about seven were R-ISS III. TCR-region mapped reads per sample ranged from about 4 to 10.27 million with IR-seq versus only about 75 to 1,400 with RNA-seq. After DNase treatment, whole-transcriptome libraries were prepared using the TruSeq RNA Access Library Prep Kit.

The research as a whole found: In IR-seq, single-read clonotypes were approximately 81% of clonotypes but around 3.2% of total reads; in RNA-seq they were about 68% of clonotypes and 44.6% of reads. The correlation between IR-seq and RNA-seq shared clonotype proportions rose when single-read clonotypes were removed. The sorted CD138-negative fraction was composed of a mixed bone marrow immune population rather than of purified T cells. Clonotypes were captured by IR-seq at much higher depth and more reliably than by RNA-seq, and smaller IR-seq throughput was sufficient for identification of most shared clonotypes.

In this chain, TRBV19 is recombined with TRBJ1-3; D gene: possibly TRBD1, on 5 matching bases. The sequenced sample was a population of CD138-negative cells sorted from bone marrow. This sample's cell subset or site label indicates: bone marrow mononuclear cells depleted of CD138+ plasma/myeloma cells by negative magnetic selection. This TCR derives from a donor at least 40 years old with multiple myeloma. DNA sequence: TGTGCCAGTAGGAGACAGTCTGGAAACACCATATATTTT. This gives the protein CASRRQSGNTIYF.